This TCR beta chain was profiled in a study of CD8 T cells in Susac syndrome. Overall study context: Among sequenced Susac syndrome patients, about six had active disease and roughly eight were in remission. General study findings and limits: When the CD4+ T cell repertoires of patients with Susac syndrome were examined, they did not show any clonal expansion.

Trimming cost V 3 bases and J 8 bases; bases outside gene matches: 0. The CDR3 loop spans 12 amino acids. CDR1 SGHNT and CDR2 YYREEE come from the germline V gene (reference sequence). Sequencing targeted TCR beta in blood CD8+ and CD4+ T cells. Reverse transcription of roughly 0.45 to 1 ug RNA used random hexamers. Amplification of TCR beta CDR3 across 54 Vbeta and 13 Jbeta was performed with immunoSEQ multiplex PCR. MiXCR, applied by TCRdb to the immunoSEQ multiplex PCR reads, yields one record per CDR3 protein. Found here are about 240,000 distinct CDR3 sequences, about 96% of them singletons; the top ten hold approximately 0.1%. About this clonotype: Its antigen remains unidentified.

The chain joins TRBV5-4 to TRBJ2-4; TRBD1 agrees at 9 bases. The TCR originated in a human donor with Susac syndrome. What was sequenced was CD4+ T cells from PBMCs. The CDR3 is CASSWDRDIQYF. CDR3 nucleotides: TGTGCCAGCAGCTGGGACAGGGACATTCAGTACTTC.